The 3 T cell receptor beta chains below were found in one sample sequenced in a study of T cell changes during pregnancy in multiple sclerosis. Sequencing used immunoSEQ multiplex PCR; TCRdb keeps in-frame clones, though not all of them. The sample has fewer than 90,000 clones; 93% are singletons. The starting material was peripheral blood, obtained in the third trimester of pregnancy. These receptors were collected from a female donor in good health, enrolled as a control in a pregnancy study.

The CDR3 DNA is TGTGCCAGCAGCTCCCTCCTTTCTAGCACAGATACGCAGTATTTT. Its protein product is CASSSLLSSTDTQYF. V is TRBV5-6 and J is TRBJ2-3, with unresolved D. The germline CDR1 and CDR2 sequences are SGHDT and YYEEEE. Trimming removed 3 bases from V and 0 bases from J, with 11 bases in between. The CDR3 is 15 amino acids.

The chain uses TRBV5-1 and TRBJ2-5, with TRBD2 matching 8 bases. CDR3 size: 15 residues. Trimming removed 4 bases from V and 5 bases from J; junction bases left unmatched: 10. The V gene's germline CDR1 is SGHRS and CDR2 YFSETQ. The CDR3 here is CASSDRGLVVETQYF. The CDR3 nucleotides are TGCGCCAGCAGCGATAGGGGACTAGTAGTGGAGACCCAGTACTTC.

The chain combines TRBV5-1 with TRBJ2-2, with D perhaps TRBD2 (5 bases). Trimming stripped 4 bases from V and 4 bases from J, with 8 bases between. Germline V gives CDR1 SGHRS, CDR2 YFSETQ. This CDR3 comprises 13 residues. The CDR3 sequence: CASSLEGTGELFF. In nucleotides, the CDR3 is TGCGCCAGCAGCCTCGAGGGCACCGGGGAGCTGTTTTTT.